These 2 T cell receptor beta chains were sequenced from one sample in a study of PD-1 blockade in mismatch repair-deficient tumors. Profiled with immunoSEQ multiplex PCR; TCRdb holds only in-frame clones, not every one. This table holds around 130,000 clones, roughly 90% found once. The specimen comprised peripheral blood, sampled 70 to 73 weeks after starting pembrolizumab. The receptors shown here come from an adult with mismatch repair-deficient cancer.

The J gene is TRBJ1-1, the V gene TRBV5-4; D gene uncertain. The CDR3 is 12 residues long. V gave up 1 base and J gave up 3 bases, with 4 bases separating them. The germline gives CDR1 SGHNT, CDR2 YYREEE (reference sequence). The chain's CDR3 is CASSLRDTEAFF. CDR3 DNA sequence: TGTGCCAGCAGCTTGAGGGACACTGAAGCTTTCTTT.

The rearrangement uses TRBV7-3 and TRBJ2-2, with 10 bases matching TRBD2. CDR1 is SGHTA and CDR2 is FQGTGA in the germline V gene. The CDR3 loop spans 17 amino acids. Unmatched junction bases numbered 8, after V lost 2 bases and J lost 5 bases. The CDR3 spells CASSLLPTSGVTGELFF. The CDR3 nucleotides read TGTGCCAGCAGCTTACTCCCCACTAGCGGGGTAACCGGGGAGCTGTTTTTT.